The subject of this entry is one T cell receptor beta chain. Its antigen is unknown. Between the trimmed V and J ends, which lost 6 bases and 8 bases, there was a span of 11 bases. Germline CDR1 and CDR2: DFQATT and SNEGSKA (reference sequence). This CDR3 is built from 11 residues. This specimen belongs to a study of shared clonotypes between healthy human individuals. Turning to the study itself: A donor's plate count was three for CD4 naive and three for CD4 memory; CD8 naive had two and CD8 memory one. Study-level findings and limits: Lower generation probabilities were found for non-shared clonotypes than for those shared by all four donors. Few donors limited the genetic and exposure-history diversity represented.

Naive CD8 cells comprised CD45RO-negative, CCR7-positively selected cells, excluding terminally differentiated effector memory CD45RA+ cells. Libraries were prepared by immunoSEQ multiplex PCR; TCRdb keeps only in-frame clonotypes and omits some of them. The sample lists about 2 million clones; roughly 95% were seen once. Sequencing was carried out using naive CD8+ T cells sorted from blood. This sequence joins TRBV20-1 and TRBJ2-1; D ambiguous. The sequence was collected from a man younger than 35 in good health. The CDR3 spells CSAGTSHEQFF. DNA of the CDR3: TGCAGTGCAGGAACCTCTCATGAGCAGTTCTTC.